What follows are 15 T cell receptor beta chains derived from one specimen sequenced in a study of breast tumors, draining lymph nodes, adjacent tissues. Breast cancer patients provided tissue from their axillary draining lymph nodes. TCRdb re-called the multiplex PCR reads with MiXCR, one entry per CDR3 protein. The data show about 300,000 distinct CDR3 sequences, about 33% seen once. Sample: axillary lymph node tissue. The receptors here all came from a female donor with breast cancer. Some clones in this sample may be carry-over from other donors' samples.

This clonotype came up a few times. The chain recombines TRBV20-1 with TRBJ2-4, with 8 positions matching TRBD2. Germline CDR1 and CDR2: DFQATT and SNEGSKA (reference sequence). The CDR3 has 11 residues. The V and J ends lost 6 bases and 9 bases, in that order; junction bases with no gene match: 4. The CDR3 coding sequence is TGCAGTGCCGGACTAGCCGGCATTCAGTACTTC. It specifies CSAGLAGIQYF.

This clonotype has a count of ten or more. V and J are TRBV15 and TRBJ2-3; D not resolved. The CDR3 extends over 15 amino acids. V was clipped by 5 bases and J by 2 bases, with 14 bases between them. Germline V gene lookup returns CDR1 LNHNV and CDR2 YYDKDF (reference sequence). CDR3 in DNA: TGTGCCACCAGCTCAACCTCCCCTCTCACAGATACGCAGTATTTT. Translation gives CATSSTSPLTDTQYF.

This clonotype was detected ten times or more. V is TRBV4-3 and J is TRBJ2-5, with D perhaps TRBD1 (6 bases). This CDR3 contains 15 residues. With 1 base removed from V and 5 bases from J, the gap between germline ends came to 14 bases. Germline V gene sequence: CDR1 LGHNA, CDR2 YSLEER. The CDR3 here is CASSQVSGDGETQYF. DNA for the CDR3: TGCGCCAGCAGCCAAGTTTCAGGGGATGGGGAGACCCAGTACTTC.

This clonotype was counted a few times. This clone may be a read error of a much larger clone one base away. The chain employs TRBV5-4 and TRBJ2-1; D is ambiguous. Germline CDR1 reads SGHNT; CDR2 reads YYREEE (reference sequence). Trimming stripped 0 bases from V and 7 bases from J, with 8 bases between. The CDR3 covers 13 residues. The CDR3 sequence is CASSLVEANEQFF. As DNA, the CDR3 is TGTGCCAGCAGCTTGGTTGAGGCAAATGAGCAGTTCTTC.

This clonotype was counted at least ten times. V gene TRBV7-6 combines with J gene TRBJ2-7; 8 bases agree with TRBD2. Per the germline V gene, CDR1 is SGHVS and CDR2 is FNYEAQ. V was pared by 5 bases and J by 3 bases, with 3 bases of the junction left unmatched. CDR3 length: 13 residues. The CDR3 loop is CASSQAGGYEQYF. The CDR3 nucleotides read TGTGCCAGCAGCCAGGCGGGGGGCTACGAGCAGTACTTC.

This clonotype was seen repeatedly, ten times or more. This sequence joins TRBV29-1 and TRBJ2-3; no firm D call. In germline, CDR1 is SQVTM, CDR2 ANQGSEA. Trimming removed 6 bases from V and 9 bases from J, with 16 bases in between. The CDR3 has 12 residues. The CDR3 spells CSVFEADITQYF. CDR3 DNA sequence: TGCAGCGTATTTGAGGCAGACATAACGCAGTATTTT.

This clonotype was detected ten times or more. The rearrangement joins TRBV4-2 to TRBJ2-5; 8 bases map to TRBD2. The CDR3 loop spans 16 amino acids. CDR1 is LGHNA and CDR2 is YNFKEQ in the germline V gene. V shed 2 bases and J 4 bases; nucleotides not matched to a gene: 9. This chain's CDR3 is CASSQLSGLERETQYF. Written as DNA, the CDR3 is TGTGCCAGCAGCCAACTCTCGGGACTAGAGAGAGAGACCCAGTACTTC.

This clonotype was detected many times. The rearrangement uses TRBV13 and TRBJ2-3; the D gene is possibly TRBD2 (6 bases). This CDR3 has 13 amino acids. With 5 bases removed from V and 5 bases from J, the gap between germline ends came to 11 bases. Germline CDR1 and CDR2: PRHDT and FYEKMQ (reference sequence). CDR3 sequence reads: CASSRGILDTQYF. The CDR3 region has the DNA TGTGCCAGCAGCCGCGGGATCTTAGATACGCAGTATTTT.

This clonotype appeared many times. The rearrangement uses TRBV20-1 and TRBJ1-5; D unclear. The CDR3 runs to 13 residues. Germline CDR1 DFQATT, CDR2 SNEGSKA (reference sequence). Trimming removed 3 bases from V and 1 base from J, with 7 bases in between. CDR3 nucleotide sequence: TGCAGTGCTAGCGTTCCCAGCAATCAGCCCCAGCATTTT. Protein product: CSASVPSNQPQHF.

This clonotype was picked up many times. The rearrangement uses TRBV7-9 and TRBJ1-2; 7 positions match TRBD1. Germline V gene sequence: CDR1 SEHNR, CDR2 FQNEAQ (reference sequence). The junction had 9 bases not matched to a gene; V was cut back by 5 bases and J by 3 bases. The CDR3 is made up of 15 amino acids. CDR3 coding DNA: TGTGCCAGCAGCCGAGGCGACAGGGTCCACTATGGCTACACCTTC. This encodes CASSRGDRVHYGYTF.

This chain joins TRBV12-3 or TRBV12-4 and TRBJ1-5; 9 bases match TRBD1. V lost 7 bases, J lost 6 bases, and 10 bases stayed unmatched. The CDR3 runs 15 residues. The CDR3 DNA reads as TGTGCCAGCAACAGGGGACAGGGTGGGAGTCAGCCCCAGCATTTT. Protein: CASNRGQGGSQPQHF.

Many counts were recorded for this clonotype. V gene TRBV19 combines with J gene TRBJ2-2, with D tentatively TRBD1 (6 bases). This CDR3 contains 13 residues. CDR1 is LNHDA and CDR2 is SQIVND in the germline V gene (reference sequence). V was shortened by 6 bases and J by 5 bases, with 10 bases between the two germline ends. For the CDR3, the DNA is TGTGCCAGTAGGGTAACAGGGACCGGGGAGCTGTTTTTT. It specifies CASRVTGTGELFF.

In its sample, this clonotype was seen many times. This chain connects TRBV11-2 to TRBJ2-5; 14 bases fit TRBD2. This CDR3 contains 17 residues. Germline values: CDR1 SGHAT, CDR2 FQNNGV. The junction had 9 bases not matched to a gene; V was cut back by 5 bases and J by 4 bases. The CDR3 bases are TGTGCCAGCAGCCCCGGGACTAGCGGGAGAAACCCAGAGACCCAGTACTTC. Translated: CASSPGTSGRNPETQYF.

J is TRBJ1-3 and V is TRBV6-1, with TRBD1 matching 10 bases. The CDR3 sequence is 14 residues long. Trimming removed 6 bases from V and 4 bases from J; junction bases left unmatched: 3. The V gene's germline CDR1 is MNHNS and CDR2 SASEGT. CDR3 DNA sequence: TGTGCCAGCAGGGACAGGGGGATGGGAAACACCATATATTTT. This codes for CASRDRGMGNTIYF.

The CDR3 here is CASTLGGANVLTF. The CDR3 coding sequence is TGTGCCAGCACTTTGGGGGGGGCCAACGTCCTGACTTTC. The chain has TRBV7-9 and TRBJ2-6; D unclear. Germline V gene data show CDR1 as SEHNR and CDR2 as FQNEAQ (reference sequence). This CDR3 has 13 residues. V lost 7 bases to trimming and J lost 4 bases, with 8 bases between them.